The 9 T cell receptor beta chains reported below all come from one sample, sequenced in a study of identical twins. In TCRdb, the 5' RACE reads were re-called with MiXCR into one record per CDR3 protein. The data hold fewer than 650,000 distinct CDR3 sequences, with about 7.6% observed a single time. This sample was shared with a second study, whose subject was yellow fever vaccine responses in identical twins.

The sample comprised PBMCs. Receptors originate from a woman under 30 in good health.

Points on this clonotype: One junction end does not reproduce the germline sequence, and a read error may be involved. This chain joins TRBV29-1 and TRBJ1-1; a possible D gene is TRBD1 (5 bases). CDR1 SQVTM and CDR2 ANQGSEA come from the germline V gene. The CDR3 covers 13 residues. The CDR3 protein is CSVEDSSNTEAFF. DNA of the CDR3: TGCAGCGTAGAAGACAGTAGTAACACTGAAGCTTTCTTT.

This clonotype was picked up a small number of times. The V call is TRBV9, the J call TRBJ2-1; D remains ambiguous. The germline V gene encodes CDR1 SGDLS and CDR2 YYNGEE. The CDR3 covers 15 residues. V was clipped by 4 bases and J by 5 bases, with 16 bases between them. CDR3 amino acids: CASSLKPARDNEQFF. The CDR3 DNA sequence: TGTGCCAGCAGCTTGAAGCCGGCTAGGGACAATGAGCAGTTCTTC.

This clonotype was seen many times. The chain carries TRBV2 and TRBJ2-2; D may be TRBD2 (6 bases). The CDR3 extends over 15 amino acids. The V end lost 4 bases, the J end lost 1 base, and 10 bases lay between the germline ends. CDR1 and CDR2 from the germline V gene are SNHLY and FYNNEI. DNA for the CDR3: TGTGCCAGCAGTGTGCGCGGGGTGAACACCGGGGAGCTGTTTTTT. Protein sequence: CASSVRGVNTGELFF.

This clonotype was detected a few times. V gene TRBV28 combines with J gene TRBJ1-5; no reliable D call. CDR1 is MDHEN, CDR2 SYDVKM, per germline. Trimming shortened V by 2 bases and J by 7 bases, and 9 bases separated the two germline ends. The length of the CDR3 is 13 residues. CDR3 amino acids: CASSLNERQPQHF. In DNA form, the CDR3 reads TGTGCCAGCAGTTTAAACGAAAGGCAGCCCCAGCATTTT.

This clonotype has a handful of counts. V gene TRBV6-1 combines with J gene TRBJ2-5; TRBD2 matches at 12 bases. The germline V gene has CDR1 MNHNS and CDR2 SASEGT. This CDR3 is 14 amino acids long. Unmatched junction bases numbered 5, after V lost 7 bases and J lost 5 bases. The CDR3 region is CASNLAGGPETQYF. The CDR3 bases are TGTGCCAGCAATCTAGCGGGGGGGCCGGAGACCCAGTACTTC.

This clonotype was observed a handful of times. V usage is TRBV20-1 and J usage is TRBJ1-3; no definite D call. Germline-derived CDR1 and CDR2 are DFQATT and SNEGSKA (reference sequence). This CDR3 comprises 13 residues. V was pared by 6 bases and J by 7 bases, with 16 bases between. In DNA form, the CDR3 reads TGCAGTGCCGCGTATACTGGCCGGAACACCATATATTTT. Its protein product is CSAAYTGRNTIYF.

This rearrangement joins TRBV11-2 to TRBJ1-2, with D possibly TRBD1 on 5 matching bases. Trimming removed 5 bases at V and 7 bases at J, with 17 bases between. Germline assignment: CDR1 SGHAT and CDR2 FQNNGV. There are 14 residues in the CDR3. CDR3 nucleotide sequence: TGTGCCAGCAGCATCTCGCGGGCGGGGACTGGCTACACCTTC. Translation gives CASSISRAGTGYTF. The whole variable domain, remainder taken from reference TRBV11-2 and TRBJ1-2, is EAGVAQSPRYKIIEKRQSVAFWCNPISGHATLYWYQQILGQGPKLLIQFQNNGVVDDSQLPKDRFSAERLKGVDSTLKIQPAKLEDSAVYLCASSISRAGTGYTFGSGTRLTVV.

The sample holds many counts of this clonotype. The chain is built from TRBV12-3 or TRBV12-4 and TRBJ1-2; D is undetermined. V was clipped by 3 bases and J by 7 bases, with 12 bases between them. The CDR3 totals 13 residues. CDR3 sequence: CASSFRWAGGYTF. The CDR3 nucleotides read TGTGCCAGCAGTTTCCGGTGGGCCGGTGGCTACACCTTC.

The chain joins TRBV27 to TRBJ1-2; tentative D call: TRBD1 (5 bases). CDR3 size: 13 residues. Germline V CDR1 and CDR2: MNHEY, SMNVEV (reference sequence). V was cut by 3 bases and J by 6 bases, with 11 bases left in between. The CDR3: CASSFGRGHGYTF. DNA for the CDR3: TGTGCCAGCAGTTTCGGACGGGGCCATGGCTACACCTTC.